The source of this T cell receptor beta chain is a study of OX40 agonist ivuxolimab in advanced cancers. Study results and caveats: Among expanded peripheral T cells, antigen specificity went undetermined. Low levels of normalized T-cell clonal expansion also appeared in some nonresponders.

Sequencing used immunoSEQ multiplex PCR; TCRdb keeps in-frame clones, though not all of them. The data contain tens of thousands of clones, approximately 83% of them singletons. CDR3 size: 17 residues. With 3 bases clipped from V and 6 bases from J, the junction kept 13 bases outside the gene matches. CDR1 and CDR2 (germline): KGHSH, LQKENI. For this clone: Its cognate antigen is unknown.

This TCR came from an adult with an advanced solid tumor such as melanoma, head and neck, liver or kidney cancer. This specimen was CD4+ or CD8+ T cells sorted from blood, taken in a trial of the OX40 agonist ivuxolimab. This chain connects TRBV18 to TRBJ2-1, with 8 bases fitting TRBD1. CDR3 sequence (DNA): TGTGCCAGCTCACCGTTAGGACAGGGCGGCTACCTCAATGAGCAGTTCTTC. Translating it yields CASSPLGQGGYLNEQFF.